This T cell receptor beta chain was recovered during a study of regulatory T cells in long-lasting Graves disease. Overall study findings and caveats: Thyroid tissue went unstudied; only peripheral blood was examined.

The CDR3 is 12 amino acids. Germline CDR1 and CDR2: DFQATT and SNEGSKA (reference sequence). Trimming took 3 bases from V and 5 from J; bases not matched to a gene: 3. Noted time point: persistent/refractory GD, antithyroid drugs over 5 years with positive TRAb. There was RNA extracted from PBMCs, and the TCR library was made from it. This clonotype was counted at least ten times. The antigen remains unidentified. Combining iRepertoire HTBI primers with Arm-PCR of CDR3 regions, the authors built TCR beta libraries. One entry per CDR3 protein, called by TCRdb with MiXCR from the multiplex PCR reads. The sample carries roughly 450,000 distinct CDR3 sequences, about 22% recorded once.

This material consisted of peripheral blood mononuclear cells (PBMCs), taken when the disease was refractory, from a patient treated with antithyroid drugs. The TCR originated in a female donor with Graves disease. This chain uses TRBV20-1 with TRBJ2-5, with 7 bases lining up with TRBD1. In DNA, the CDR3 is TGCAGTGCTAGGACAGGGTGGGAGACCCAGTACTTC. Amino acids: CSARTGWETQYF.